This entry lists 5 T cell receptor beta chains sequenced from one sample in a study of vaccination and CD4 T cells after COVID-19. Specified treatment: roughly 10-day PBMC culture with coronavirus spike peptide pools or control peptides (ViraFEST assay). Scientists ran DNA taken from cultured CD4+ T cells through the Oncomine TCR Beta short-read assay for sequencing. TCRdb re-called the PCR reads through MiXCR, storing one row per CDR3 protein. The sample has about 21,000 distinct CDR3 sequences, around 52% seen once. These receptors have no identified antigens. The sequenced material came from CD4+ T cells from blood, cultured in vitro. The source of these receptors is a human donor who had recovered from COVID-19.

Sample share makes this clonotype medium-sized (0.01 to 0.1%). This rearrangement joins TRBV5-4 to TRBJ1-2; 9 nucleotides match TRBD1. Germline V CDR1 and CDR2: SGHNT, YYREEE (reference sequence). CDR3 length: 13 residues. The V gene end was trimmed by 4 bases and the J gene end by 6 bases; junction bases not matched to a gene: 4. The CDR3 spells CASSPWTGDGYTF. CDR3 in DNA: TGTGCCAGCAGCCCCTGGACAGGGGATGGCTACACCTTC. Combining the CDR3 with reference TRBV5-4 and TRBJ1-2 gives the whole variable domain ETGVTQSPTHLIKTRGQQVTLRCSSQSGHNTVSWYQQALGQGPQFIFQYYREEENGRGNFPPRFSGLQFPNYSSELNVNALELDDSALYLCASSPWTGDGYTFGSGTRLTVV.

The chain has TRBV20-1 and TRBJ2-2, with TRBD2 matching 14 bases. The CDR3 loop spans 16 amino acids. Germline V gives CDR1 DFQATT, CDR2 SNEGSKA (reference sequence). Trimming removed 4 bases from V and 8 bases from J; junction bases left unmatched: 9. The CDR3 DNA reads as TGCAGTGCTAAACACGGGACTAGCGGGAGATCGGGGGAGCTGTTTTTT. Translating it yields CSAKHGTSGRSGELFF.

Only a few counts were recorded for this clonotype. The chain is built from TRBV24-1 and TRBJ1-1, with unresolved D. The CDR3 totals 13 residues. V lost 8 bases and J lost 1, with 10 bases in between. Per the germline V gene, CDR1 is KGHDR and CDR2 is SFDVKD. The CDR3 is CATMVGSNTEAFF. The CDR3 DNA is TGTGCCACCATGGTCGGTTCGAACACTGAAGCTTTCTTT.

CDR3 sequence reads: CSASVRVVVGYTF. Written as DNA, the CDR3 is TGCAGTGCTAGTGTGAGGGTGGTGGTTGGCTACACCTTC. The chain couples TRBV20-1 to TRBJ1-2; no definite D call. The V gene lost 3 bases and the J gene lost 7 bases, with 15 bases spanning the gap. The CDR3 is made up of 13 amino acids. CDR1 is DFQATT, CDR2 SNEGSKA, per germline (reference sequence).

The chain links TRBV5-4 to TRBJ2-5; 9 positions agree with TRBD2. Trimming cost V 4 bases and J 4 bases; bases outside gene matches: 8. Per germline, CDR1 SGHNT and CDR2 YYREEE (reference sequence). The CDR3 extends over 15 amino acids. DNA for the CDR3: TGTGCCAGCAGCGAGCGGCTACTAGCGGGAGAGACCCAGTACTTC. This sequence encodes CASSERLLAGETQYF.